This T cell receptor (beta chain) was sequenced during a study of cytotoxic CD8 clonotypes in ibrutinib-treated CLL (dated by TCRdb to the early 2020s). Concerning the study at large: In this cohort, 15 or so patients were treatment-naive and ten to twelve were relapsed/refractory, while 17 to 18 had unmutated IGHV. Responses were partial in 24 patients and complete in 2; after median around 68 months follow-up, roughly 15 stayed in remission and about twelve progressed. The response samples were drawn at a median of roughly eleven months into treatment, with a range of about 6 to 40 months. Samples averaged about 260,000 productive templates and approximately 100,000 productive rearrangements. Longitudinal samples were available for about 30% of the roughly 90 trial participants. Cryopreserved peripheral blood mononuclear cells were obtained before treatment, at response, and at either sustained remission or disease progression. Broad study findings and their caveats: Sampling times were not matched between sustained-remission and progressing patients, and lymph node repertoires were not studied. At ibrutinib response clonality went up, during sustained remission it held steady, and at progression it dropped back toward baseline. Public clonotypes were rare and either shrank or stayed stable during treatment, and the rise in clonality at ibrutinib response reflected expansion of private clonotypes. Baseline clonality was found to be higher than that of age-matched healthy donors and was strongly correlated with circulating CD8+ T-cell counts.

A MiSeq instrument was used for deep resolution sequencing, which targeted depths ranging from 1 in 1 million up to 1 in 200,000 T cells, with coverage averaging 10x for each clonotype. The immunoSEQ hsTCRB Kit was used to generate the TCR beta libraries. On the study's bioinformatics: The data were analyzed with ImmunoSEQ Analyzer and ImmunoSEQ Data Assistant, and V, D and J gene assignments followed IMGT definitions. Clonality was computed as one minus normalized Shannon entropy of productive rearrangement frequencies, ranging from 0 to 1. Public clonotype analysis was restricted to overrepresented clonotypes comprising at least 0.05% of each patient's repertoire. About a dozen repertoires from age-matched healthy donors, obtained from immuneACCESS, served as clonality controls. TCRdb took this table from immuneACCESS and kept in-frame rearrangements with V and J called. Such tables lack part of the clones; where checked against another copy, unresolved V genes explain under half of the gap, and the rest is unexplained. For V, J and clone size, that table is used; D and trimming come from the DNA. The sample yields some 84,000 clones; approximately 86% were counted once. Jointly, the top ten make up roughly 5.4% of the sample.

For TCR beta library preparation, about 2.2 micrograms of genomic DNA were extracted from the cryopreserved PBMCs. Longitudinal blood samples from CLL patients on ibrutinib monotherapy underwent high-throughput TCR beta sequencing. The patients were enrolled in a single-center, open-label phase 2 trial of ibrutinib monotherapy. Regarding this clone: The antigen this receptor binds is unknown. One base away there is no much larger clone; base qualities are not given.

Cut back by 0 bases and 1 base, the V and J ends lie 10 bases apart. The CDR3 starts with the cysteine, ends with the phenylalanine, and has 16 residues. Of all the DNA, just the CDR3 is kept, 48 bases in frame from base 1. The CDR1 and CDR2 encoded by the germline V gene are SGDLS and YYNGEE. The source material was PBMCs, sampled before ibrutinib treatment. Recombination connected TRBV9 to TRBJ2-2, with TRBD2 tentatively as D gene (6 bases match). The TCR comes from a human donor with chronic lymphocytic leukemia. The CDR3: CASSVVAGRNTGELFF. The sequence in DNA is TGTGCCAGCAGCGTAGTCGCGGGAAGGAACACCGGGGAGCTGTTTTTT. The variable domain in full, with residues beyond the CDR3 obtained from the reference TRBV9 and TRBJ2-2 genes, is DSGVTQTPKHLITATGQRVTLRCSPRSGDLSVYWYQQSLDQGLQFLIQYYNGEERAKGNILERFSAQQFPDLHSELNLSSLELGDSALYFCASSVVAGRNTGELFFGEGSRLTVL.